This TCR beta chain was captured by sequencing in a study of beta chain features in type 1 diabetes (dated by TCRdb to between 2017 and 2018). Notes on the research overall: Mean age, gender distribution, total cell number and subset yield were not different between patients and healthy donors. Across all samples, approximately 98,000,000 sorted cells were examined, and cell number per subset correlated strongly with RNA yield. In the study, recently diagnosed type 1 diabetes patients and matched healthy donors were compared on the TCRB repertoires of their sorted circulating CD4+ T cell subsets. Regulatory and stem cell-like memory subsets were isolated from only 8 patients and about 8 healthy donors, whereas naive and central memory subsets came from all 30 or so donors.

What the study reported, not specific to this receptor: In all four CD4+ subsets, TCRB CDR3 length was moderately but significantly shorter in type 1 diabetes patients. Patients with type 1 diabetes made fewer insertions and deleted more nucleotides at VDJ recombination sites, implying thymic rearrangement abnormalities. Sequencing cDNA rather than genomic DNA could over-represent highly expressing activated cells, although activation and CD3 levels did not differ between groups. Only small numbers of individuals were included in the HLA sub-analyses, which left unresolved whether HLA type had any influence on TCRB rearrangement. Naive, central memory and regulatory TCRB repertoires appeared to be more similar among patients than among healthy donors. Shorter templates might be favored by PCR, yet because patient and control samples were amplified and corrected together, any such skew would affect both groups equally.

A distance of 19 bases separates the germline ends of V and J, which lose 4 bases and 0 bases respectively. According to the germline V gene, CDR1 reads SGHRS and CDR2 reads YFSETQ. From the cysteine through the phenylalanine, the CDR3 covers 18 amino acids. Only the CDR3 portion is preserved as DNA: 54 bases, with reading frame beginning at the first base. This clone was seen only a few times. Which antigen it targets is not known. Nothing much larger sits one base from this clone, and base qualities are not available. From each donor, a single peripheral blood sample of about 100 mL on average was drawn into heparinised tubes. Naive, central memory, regulatory and stem cell-like memory CD4+ T cells were sorted on a BD FACSAria II using a panel including CD45RO, CCR7, CD25, CD127, CD95 and CD27. Purity was above 98% for every sorted population. Right away, PBMCs were isolated by Lymphoprep density gradient centrifugation and were stained directly, with no culture step. Samples were stained and sorted in pairs, with one healthy donor and one patient per experiment, so that batch effects were minimized.

All of the isolated RNA was reverse transcribed with the High Capacity cDNA Reverse Transcription Kit, so expressed TCRB transcripts were sequenced. Deep immunoSEQ sequencing was applied to naive, central memory and regulatory T cell samples, giving an average of about 3.8 million total reads per sample. Sorted cells were lysed in RLT buffer, and RNA was extracted using DNase-treated RNeasy Micro or Mini kits according to cell number. To prevent cross-contamination, every cell subset was processed on its own, while patient and healthy donor samples were processed together. The immunoSEQ multiplex PCR was used to amplify TCRB sequences from cDNA, yielding 87-bp fragments that span the CDR3 region. Amplicons were sequenced on the Illumina HiSeq platform. In the original analysis: PCR bias was computationally corrected using synthetic template baselines, reads within Hamming distance 2 were collapsed, and singletons that could not be merged were discarded. Reads were aligned against IMGT so that V, D and J genes, CDR3 length and insertions or deletions at six rearrangement sites could be assigned. Within each subset, clonotype counts were normalized to sorted cell number, and only after that were true diversity and Gini coefficients computed with the tcR R package. Repertoire sharing was quantified using the overlap coefficient calculated on TCRB nucleotide sequences. TCRdb took over this immuneACCESS table, retaining in-frame rearrangements with V and J assigned. Such tables are incomplete; in checked studies, under half of the missing clones stem from an unresolved V gene, and the remainder is unexplained. The V and J calls and clone size come from that table; D and trimming were worked out from the DNA. The sample table lists almost 350,000 clones, approximately 9.7% of them with a count of one. More than 0.8% of the sample goes to the ten largest clones.

Recombination joined TRBV5-1 with TRBJ2-2; TRBD2 is a weak D gene call, 6 bases matching. The sample was central memory CD4+ T cells from blood. The receptor comes from a man younger than 45 with type 1 diabetes. The CDR3 sequence is CASSPEEGSSPNTGELFF. The DNA sequence is as follows: TGCGCCAGCAGCCCGGAGGAGGGCAGTTCTCCGAACACCGGGGAGCTGTTTTTT. Where the CDR3 stops, the reference TRBV5-1 and TRBJ2-2 genes take over; the full variable domain is KAGVTQTPRYLIKTRGQQVTLSCSPISGHRSVSWYQQTPGQGLQFLFEYFSETQRNKGNFPGRFSGRQFSNSRSEMNVSTLELGDSALYLCASSPEEGSSPNTGELFFGEGSRLTVL.